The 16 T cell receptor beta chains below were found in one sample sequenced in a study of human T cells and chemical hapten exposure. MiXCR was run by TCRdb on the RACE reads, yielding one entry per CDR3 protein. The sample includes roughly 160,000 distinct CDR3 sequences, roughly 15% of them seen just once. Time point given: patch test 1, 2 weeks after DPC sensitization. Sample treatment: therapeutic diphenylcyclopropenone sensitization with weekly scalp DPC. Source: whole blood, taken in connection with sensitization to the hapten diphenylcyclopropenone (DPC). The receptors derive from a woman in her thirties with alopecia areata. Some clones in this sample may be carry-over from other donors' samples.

DNA for the CDR3: TGTGCCAGCCGACAGGGTCTCACCACTGAAGCTTTCTTT. Its protein is CASRQGLTTEAFF. The rearrangement links TRBV7-3 to TRBJ1-1; TRBD1 aligns across 7 bases. The CDR3 totals 13 residues. With 8 bases clipped from V and 4 bases from J, the junction kept 7 bases outside the gene matches. In germline, CDR1 is SGHTA, CDR2 FQGTGA. The variable domain in full, completed from reference TRBV7-3 and TRBJ1-1, reads GAGVSQTPSNKVTEKGKYVELRCDPISGHTALYWYRQSLGQGPEFLIYFQGTGAADDSGLPNDRFFAVRPEGSVSTLKIQRTERGDSAVYLCASRQGLTTEAFFGQGTRLTVV.

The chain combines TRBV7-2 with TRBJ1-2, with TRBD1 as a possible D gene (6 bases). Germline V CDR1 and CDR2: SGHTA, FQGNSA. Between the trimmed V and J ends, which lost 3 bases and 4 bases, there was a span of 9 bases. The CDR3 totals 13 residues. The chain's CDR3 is CASSFDRSYGYTF. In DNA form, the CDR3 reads TGTGCCAGCAGCTTCGACAGGAGCTATGGCTACACCTTC.

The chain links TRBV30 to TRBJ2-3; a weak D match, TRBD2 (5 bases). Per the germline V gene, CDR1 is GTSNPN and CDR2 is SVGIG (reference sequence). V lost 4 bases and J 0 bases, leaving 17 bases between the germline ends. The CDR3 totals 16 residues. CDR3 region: CAWTMASSRSTDTQYF. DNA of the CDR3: TGTGCCTGGACAATGGCGTCTAGCAGGAGCACAGATACGCAGTATTTT.

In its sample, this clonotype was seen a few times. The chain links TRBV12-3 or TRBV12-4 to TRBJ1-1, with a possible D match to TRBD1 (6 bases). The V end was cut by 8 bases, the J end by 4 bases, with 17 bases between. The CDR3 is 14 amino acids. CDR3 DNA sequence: TGTGCCAGCGCGGCCAGGGGAATTGGCACTGAAGCTTTCTTT. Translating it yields CASAARGIGTEAFF.

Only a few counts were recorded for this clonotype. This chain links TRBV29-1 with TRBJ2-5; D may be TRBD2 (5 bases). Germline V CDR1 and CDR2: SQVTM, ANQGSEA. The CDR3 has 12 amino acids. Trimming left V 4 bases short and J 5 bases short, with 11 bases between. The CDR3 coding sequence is TGCAGCGTTGTCCGGGGTATGGAGACCCAGTACTTC. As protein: CSVVRGMETQYF.

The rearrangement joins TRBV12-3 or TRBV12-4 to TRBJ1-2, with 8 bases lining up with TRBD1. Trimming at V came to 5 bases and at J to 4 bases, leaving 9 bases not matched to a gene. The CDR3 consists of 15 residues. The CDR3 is CASSPTGGPVYGYTF. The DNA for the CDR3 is TGTGCCAGCAGTCCCACAGGGGGACCGGTCTATGGCTACACCTTC.

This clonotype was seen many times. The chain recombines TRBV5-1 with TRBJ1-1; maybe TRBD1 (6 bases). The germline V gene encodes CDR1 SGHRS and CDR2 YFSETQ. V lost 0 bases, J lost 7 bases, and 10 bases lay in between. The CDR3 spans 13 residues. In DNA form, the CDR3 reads TGCGCCAGCAGCTTGGGTGGGGGCGGTGAAGCTTTCTTT. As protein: CASSLGGGGEAFF.

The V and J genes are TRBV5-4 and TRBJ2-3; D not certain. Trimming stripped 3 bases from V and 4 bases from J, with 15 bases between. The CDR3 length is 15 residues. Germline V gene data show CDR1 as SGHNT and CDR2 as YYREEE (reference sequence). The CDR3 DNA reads TGTGCCAGCAGCTGGAAAACCTACAGCGCAGATACGCAGTATTTT. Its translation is CASSWKTYSADTQYF.

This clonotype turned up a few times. CDR3 coding DNA: TGTGCCAGCAGCCAAGACAAGAAACGCACAGATACGCAGTATTTT. Protein product: CASSQDKKRTDTQYF. The chain has TRBV14 and TRBJ2-3; D not resolved. V was clipped by 0 bases and J by 1 base, with 8 bases between them. This CDR3 comprises 15 residues. Germline CDR1 reads SGHDN; CDR2 reads FVKESK. The full variable domain, rest sourced from reference TRBV14 and TRBJ2-3, is EAGVTQFPSHSVIEKGQTVTLRCDPISGHDNLYWYRRVMGKEIKFLLHFVKESKQDESGMPNNRFLAERTGGTYSTLKVQPAELEDSGVYFCASSQDKKRTDTQYFGPGTRLTVL.

CDR3 sequence: CASSLADGPYEQYF. The CDR3, as DNA: TGTGCCAGCAGCTTAGCGGACGGTCCCTACGAGCAGTACTTC. V usage is TRBV7-8 and J usage is TRBJ2-7; no clear D gene. Germline V gene sequence: CDR1 SGHVS, CDR2 FQNEAQ. The V gene lost 0 bases and the J gene lost 2 bases, with 8 bases spanning the gap. The CDR3 is made up of 14 amino acids.

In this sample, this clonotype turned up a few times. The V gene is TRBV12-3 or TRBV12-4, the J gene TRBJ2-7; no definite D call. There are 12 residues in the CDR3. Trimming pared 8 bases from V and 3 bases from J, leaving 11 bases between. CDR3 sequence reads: CASSGLSYEQYF. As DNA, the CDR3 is TGTGCCAGCTCCGGGCTGAGCTACGAGCAGTACTTC.

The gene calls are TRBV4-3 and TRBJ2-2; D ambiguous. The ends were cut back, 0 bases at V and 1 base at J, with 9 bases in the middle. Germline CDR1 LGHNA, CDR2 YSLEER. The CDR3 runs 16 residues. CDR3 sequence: CASSQERNLNTGELFF. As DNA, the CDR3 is TGCGCCAGCAGCCAAGAACGGAACTTGAACACCGGGGAGCTGTTTTTT.

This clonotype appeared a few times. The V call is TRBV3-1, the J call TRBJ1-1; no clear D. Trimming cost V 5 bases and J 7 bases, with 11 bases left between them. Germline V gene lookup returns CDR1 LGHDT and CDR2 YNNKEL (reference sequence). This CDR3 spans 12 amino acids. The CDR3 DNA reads TGTGCCAGCAGCGCTCACGAACGTGAAGCTTTCTTT. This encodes CASSAHEREAFF.

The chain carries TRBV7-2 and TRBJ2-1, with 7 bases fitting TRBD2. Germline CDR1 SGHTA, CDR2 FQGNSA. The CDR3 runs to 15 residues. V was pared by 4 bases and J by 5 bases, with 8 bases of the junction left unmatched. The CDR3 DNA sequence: TGTGCCAGCAGCTCGATAAGGGACTATAACAATGAGCAGTTCTTC. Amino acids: CASSSIRDYNNEQFF. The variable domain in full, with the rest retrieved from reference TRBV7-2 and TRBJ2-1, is GAGVSQSPSNKVTEKGKDVELRCDPISGHTALYWYRQSLGQGLEFLIYFQGNSAPDKSGLPSDRFSAERTGGSVSTLTIQRTQQEDSAVYLCASSSIRDYNNEQFFGPGTRLTVL.

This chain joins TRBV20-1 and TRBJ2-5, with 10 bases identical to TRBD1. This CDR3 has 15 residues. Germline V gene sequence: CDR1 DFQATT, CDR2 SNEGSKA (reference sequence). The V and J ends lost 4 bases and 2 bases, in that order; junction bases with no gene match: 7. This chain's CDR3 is CSAIDRGRLQETQYF. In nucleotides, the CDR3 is TGCAGTGCTATAGACAGGGGGCGCTTGCAAGAGACCCAGTACTTC.

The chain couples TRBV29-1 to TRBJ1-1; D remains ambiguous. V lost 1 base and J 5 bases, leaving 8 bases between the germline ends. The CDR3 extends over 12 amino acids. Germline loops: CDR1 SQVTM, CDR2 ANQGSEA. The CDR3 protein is CSVEVGVTEAFF. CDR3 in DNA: TGCAGCGTTGAAGTCGGGGTTACTGAAGCTTTCTTT.